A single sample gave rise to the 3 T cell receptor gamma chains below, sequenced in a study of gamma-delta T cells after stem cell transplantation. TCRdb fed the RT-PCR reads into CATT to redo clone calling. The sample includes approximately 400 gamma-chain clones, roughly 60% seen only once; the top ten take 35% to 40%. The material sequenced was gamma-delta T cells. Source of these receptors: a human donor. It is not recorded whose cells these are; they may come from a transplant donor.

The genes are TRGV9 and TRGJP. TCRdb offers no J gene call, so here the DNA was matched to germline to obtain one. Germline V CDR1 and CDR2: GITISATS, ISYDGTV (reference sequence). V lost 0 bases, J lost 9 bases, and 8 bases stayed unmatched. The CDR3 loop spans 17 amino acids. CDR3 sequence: CALWEVNVRLGKKIKVF. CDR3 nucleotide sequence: TGTGCCTTGTGGGAGGTGAACGTGAGGTTGGGCAAAAAAATCAAGGTATTT.

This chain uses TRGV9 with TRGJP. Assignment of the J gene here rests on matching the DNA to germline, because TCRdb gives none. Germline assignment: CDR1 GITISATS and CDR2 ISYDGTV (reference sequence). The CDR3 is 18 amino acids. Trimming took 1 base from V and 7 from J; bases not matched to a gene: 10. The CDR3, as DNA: TGTGCCTTGTGGGAGGTCTTACCTGGGGAGTTGGGCAAAAAAATCAAGGTATTT. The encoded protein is CALWEVLPGELGKKIKVF.

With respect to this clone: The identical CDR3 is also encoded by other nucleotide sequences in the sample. This CDR3 reads CALWEDEYYKKLF. In nucleotides, the CDR3 is TGTGCCTTGTGGGAGGATGAGTATTATAAGAAACTCTTT. The chain has TRGV9 and TRGJ1 or TRGJ2. TCRdb lists no J gene, so it was determined here by aligning the DNA to germline. Looked up from germline, CDR1 is GITISATS and CDR2 is ISYDGTV (reference sequence). The length of the CDR3 is 13 residues. The V and J ends lost 2 bases and 4 bases, in that order; junction bases with no gene match: 5.